Presented here are 16 T cell receptor beta chains from one specimen sequenced in a study of human T cells and chemical hapten exposure. TCRdb passed the RACE reads through MiXCR, listing each CDR3 protein once. The sample records 20,000 to 30,000 distinct CDR3 sequences, around a tenth being singletons. Time point indicated: patch test 2, 6 weeks after DPC sensitization. Treatment noted: therapeutic diphenylcyclopropenone sensitization with weekly scalp DPC. The starting material was whole blood, obtained in connection with sensitization to the hapten diphenylcyclopropenone (DPC). These receptors all stem from a man aged 30 to 45 with alopecia areata. Some clones in this sample may be carry-over from other donors' samples.

At least ten counts were recorded for this clonotype. This sequence joins TRBV6-2 or TRBV6-3 and TRBJ2-1, with 10 bases matching TRBD1. Unmatched junction bases numbered 5, after V lost 1 base and J lost 8 bases. The CDR3 runs 15 residues. In germline, CDR1 is MNHEY, CDR2 SVGEGT. CDR3 sequence reads: CASSYWDRGTDEQFF. CDR3 sequence (DNA): TGTGCCAGCAGTTACTGGGACAGGGGTACCGATGAGCAGTTCTTC.

The J gene is TRBJ2-5, the V gene TRBV29-1, with D perhaps matching TRBD1 or TRBD2 (5 bases each). The V gene lost 7 bases and the J gene lost 5 bases, with 14 bases spanning the gap. CDR3 size: 12 residues. Looked up from germline, CDR1 is SQVTM and CDR2 is ANQGSEA. The DNA for the CDR3 is TGCAGCGCGGCAGGGACGGCGGAGACCCAGTACTTC. Its protein product is CSAAGTAETQYF.

This clonotype was picked up many times. The V and J genes are TRBV29-1 and TRBJ2-7, with TRBD1 identical over 7 bases. The germline gives CDR1 SQVTM, CDR2 ANQGSEA. The CDR3 length is 12 residues. V lost 8 bases to trimming and J lost 0 bases; unmatched junction nucleotides: 4. The CDR3 spells CSIQGSSYEQYF. In DNA, the CDR3 is TGCAGCATACAGGGGAGCTCCTACGAGCAGTACTTC.

This clonotype was picked up a small number of times. The V and J genes are TRBV5-7 and TRBJ2-2; D unclear. TRBV5-7 belongs to the ORF category, with a function that is uncertain. V was clipped by 0 bases and J by 7 bases, with 13 bases between them. The CDR3 spans 15 residues. This CDR3 reads CASSLGPIGRGELFF. DNA of the CDR3: TGTGCCAGCAGCTTGGGGCCAATAGGACGCGGGGAGCTGTTTTTT.

The chain uses TRBV20-1 and TRBJ2-1, with TRBD2 matching over 8 bases. Germline V lookup: CDR1 DFQATT, CDR2 SNEGSKA (reference sequence). Germline trimming cut 5 bases from V and 0 bases from J; bases unmatched to any gene: 9. The CDR3 loop spans 16 amino acids. The CDR3 sequence is CSALGLAGFSYNEQFF. CDR3 DNA sequence: TGCAGTGCTCTGGGGCTAGCGGGCTTCTCCTACAATGAGCAGTTCTTC.

This clonotype turned up a few times. J is TRBJ2-2 and V is TRBV5-1; 9 nucleotides agree with TRBD2. V was clipped by 4 bases and J by 6 bases; unmatched bases: 4. The CDR3 spans 14 residues. The germline CDR1 and CDR2 sequences are SGHRS and YFSETQ. In nucleotides, the CDR3 is TGCGCCAGCAGCATCGGGACTAGCCCCGGGGAGCTGTTTTTT. Protein sequence: CASSIGTSPGELFF.

This clonotype was seen at least ten times. This sequence joins TRBV10-2 and TRBJ2-3, with TRBD1 matching over 8 bases. The CDR3 length is 18 residues. Germline V gene sequence: CDR1 WSHSY, CDR2 SAAADI. With 0 bases clipped from V and 1 base from J, the junction kept 9 bases outside the gene matches. CDR3: CASSESRTGSRGTDTQYF. CDR3 DNA: TGCGCCAGCAGTGAGTCGAGGACAGGGAGTAGGGGCACAGATACGCAGTATTTT.

V is TRBV29-1 and J is TRBJ2-5; no firm D call. The germline CDR1 and CDR2 sequences are SQVTM and ANQGSEA. The CDR3 is made up of 12 amino acids. Trimming shortened V by 7 bases and J by 1 base, and 10 bases separated the two germline ends. CDR3 sequence: CSGLQPQETQYF. CDR3 sequence (DNA): TGCAGCGGACTTCAGCCCCAAGAGACCCAGTACTTC.

In its sample, this clonotype was seen many times. The chain is built from TRBV6-2 or TRBV6-3 and TRBJ2-7, with 8 bases fitting TRBD1. The J segment lost 1 base and the V segment lost 6 bases, leaving 5 bases of the junction unmatched. Germline V gene data show CDR1 as MNHEY and CDR2 as SVGEGT. The CDR3 runs to 14 residues. Here the CDR3 reads CASRKGQESYEQYF. The CDR3 bases are TGTGCCAGCAGGAAGGGACAGGAGTCCTACGAGCAGTACTTC.

This clonotype showed up many times. The CDR3 sequence: CATSRVAANEQFF. The CDR3 DNA follows: TGTGCCACCAGCAGAGTGGCGGCCAATGAGCAGTTCTTC. The chain links TRBV15 to TRBJ2-1; no clear D gene. With 1 base removed from V and 6 bases from J, the gap between germline ends came to 7 bases. Germline V CDR1 and CDR2: LNHNV, YYDKDF (reference sequence). The CDR3 sequence is 13 residues long.

About this clonotype: A much bigger clone sits one base away, suggesting this may be a read error. The rearrangement uses TRBV29-1 and TRBJ2-2; D is unresolved. Germline V gene data show CDR1 as SQVTM and CDR2 as ANQGSEA. The V end lost 8 bases, the J end lost 1 base, and 8 bases lay between the germline ends. This CDR3 has 12 residues. The CDR3 sequence: CSPSENTGELFF. The CDR3 DNA follows: TGCAGCCCATCAGAGAACACCGGGGAGCTGTTTTTT.

There are many counts of this clonotype. This chain uses TRBV6-1 with TRBJ1-5; D is unclear. Germline lookup yields CDR1 MNHNS and CDR2 SASEGT. CDR3 length: 13 residues. V shed 0 bases and J shed 7 bases, with 7 bases lying between them. The DNA for the CDR3 is TGTGCCAGCAGTGAAGCGCGAGGGCAGCCCCAGCATTTT. This codes for CASSEARGQPQHF.

This clonotype was observed at least ten times. CDR3 in DNA: TGTGCCAGCAGGAACCAGGGGGCGGTCACCGGGGAGCTGTTTTTT. The encoded protein is CASRNQGAVTGELFF. The chain couples TRBV2 to TRBJ2-2; 8 nucleotides agree with TRBD1. This CDR3 region has 15 residues. CDR1 and CDR2 from the germline V gene are SNHLY and FYNNEI. After removal of 6 bases from V and 4 bases from J, the junction contained 7 bases not matched to a gene.

Ten or more counts support this clonotype. The chain joins TRBV7-2 to TRBJ1-1, with no clear D. CDR1 and CDR2 (germline): SGHTA, FQGNSA. This CDR3 has 16 residues. Trimming removed 2 bases at V and 0 bases at J, with 13 bases between. CDR3 loop: CASSLLGGSLNTEAFF. The DNA for the CDR3 is TGTGCCAGCAGCTTATTGGGAGGGTCGTTGAACACTGAAGCTTTCTTT.

This clonotype was observed a few times. The chain recombines TRBV4-2 with TRBJ1-2, with no clear D. V was pared by 0 bases and J by 5 bases, with 16 bases between. Germline-derived CDR1 and CDR2 are LGHNA and YNFKEQ. The CDR3 is 16 amino acids. The CDR3 DNA reads as TGTGCCAGCAGCCAAGATCATAACAAAAGGGTTTATGGCTACACCTTC. It encodes CASSQDHNKRVYGYTF.

In this sample, this clonotype turned up many times. V usage is TRBV20-1 and J usage is TRBJ1-4; D not resolved. This CDR3 is built from 16 residues. Trimming took 4 bases from V and 0 from J, leaving 15 bases between them. CDR1 and CDR2 (germline): DFQATT, SNEGSKA (reference sequence). The CDR3 loop is CSANLPWGSTNEKLFF. The CDR3 DNA reads TGCAGTGCTAACCTTCCCTGGGGATCAACTAATGAAAAACTGTTTTTT.